One and the same sample provided the 19 T cell receptor beta chains below, sequenced in a study of shared clonotypes between healthy human individuals (dated by TCRdb to about 2020). The method behind the library was the immunoSEQ multiplex PCR assay. Drawn from immuneACCESS, this table holds only the in-frame rearrangements with V and J called that TCRdb kept. Clones are partly lost; checked studies trace under half to an unresolved V gene and leave the rest unexplained. This sample holds over a million clones; about 75% were observed only once. Roughly 1.4% of the sample goes to the ten largest clones. Sequences were obtained from memory CD4+ T cells sorted from blood. What the cell subset or site label conveys for this sample: CD45RA-negative fraction. Receptors originate from a young man in good health.

The chain recombines TRBV2 with TRBJ2-7; D is unresolved. The CDR3 extends over 12 amino acids. The germline gives CDR1 SNHLY, CDR2 FYNNEI. V gave up 11 bases and J gave up 3 bases, with 14 bases separating them. The CDR3 DNA reads as TGTGCCGGTAAATTGGCGAGCTACGAGCAGTACTTC. Encoded protein: CAGKLASYEQYF.

CDR3 amino acids: CSAKRFDEQFF. Here the CDR3 DNA reads TGCAGCGCAAAGCGTTTCGATGAGCAGTTCTTC. The chain employs TRBV29-1 and TRBJ2-1; D not resolved. With 7 bases removed from V and 8 bases from J, the gap between germline ends came to 12 bases. This CDR3 spans 11 amino acids. The germline CDR1 and CDR2 sequences are SQVTM and ANQGSEA.

This clone has just one count. The chain joins TRBV10-3 to TRBJ2-3; the D is unclear. V was pared by 4 bases and J by 1 base, with 9 bases between. CDR1 is ENHRY, CDR2 SYGVKD, per germline. The CDR3 totals 14 residues. In nucleotides, the CDR3 is TGTGCCATCAGTGTGTCTTCTGGCACAGATACGCAGTATTTT. This encodes CAISVSSGTDTQYF.

The chain couples TRBV7-9 to TRBJ2-7; 8 nucleotides match TRBD1. From germline, CDR1 is SEHNR and CDR2 FQNEAQ (reference sequence). The CDR3 has 12 amino acids. Trimming at V came to 5 bases and at J to 9 bases, leaving 6 bases not matched to a gene. CDR3 coding DNA: TGTGCCAGCAGCCTCGGACAGGGTTGGCAGTACTTC. This encodes CASSLGQGWQYF.

The chain has TRBV5-4 and TRBJ1-2; the D gene is possibly TRBD1 (6 bases). V lost 5 bases to trimming and J lost 7 bases, with 15 bases between them. CDR3 length equals 13 residues. Germline V lookup: CDR1 SGHNT, CDR2 YYREEE (reference sequence). For the CDR3, the DNA is TGTGCCAGCAGGGCCTCAGGGGTTACTGGCTACACCTTC. Its protein is CASRASGVTGYTF. The full variable domain, its missing parts supplied by reference TRBV5-4 and TRBJ1-2, is ETGVTQSPTHLIKTRGQQVTLRCSSQSGHNTVSWYQQALGQGPQFIFQYYREEENGRGNFPPRFSGLQFPNYSSELNVNALELDDSALYLCASRASGVTGYTFGSGTRLTVV.

This sequence joins TRBV19 and TRBJ2-3; D ambiguous. CDR1 is LNHDA, CDR2 SQIVND, per germline (reference sequence). V was shortened by 7 bases and J by 7 bases, with 21 bases between the two germline ends. The CDR3 extends over 15 amino acids. In DNA, the CDR3 is TGTGCCAGTACCCCGGCTAGTGGTGGACCTAATACGCAGTATTTT. This codes for CASTPASGGPNTQYF.

This chain joins TRBV7-9 and TRBJ1-5; D is ambiguous. V was clipped by 0 bases and J by 3 bases, with 15 bases between them. This CDR3 spans 17 amino acids. From germline, CDR1 is SEHNR and CDR2 FQNEAQ (reference sequence). The CDR3 DNA follows: TGTGCCAGCAGCTTAGCTCCAAAATCCGGGCTCAATCAGCCCCAGCATTTT. Encoded protein: CASSLAPKSGLNQPQHF.

This clone was observed once. V and J are TRBV10-2 and TRBJ1-4, with unresolved D. Germline CDR1 WSHSY, CDR2 SAAADI. CDR3 length: 14 residues. Deletions cut 3 bases from V and 7 bases from J, with 12 bases between. Here the CDR3 DNA reads TGCGCCAGCAGTGAAACTGGGGAGGGTGAAAAACTGTTTTTT. Translation gives CASSETGEGEKLFF.

The chain has TRBV7-2 and TRBJ2-3; D unclear. Trimming removed 1 base at V and 7 bases at J, with 15 bases between. Germline loops: CDR1 SGHTA, CDR2 FQGNSA. This CDR3 comprises 15 residues. CDR3 sequence: CASSLGTLDFHTQYF. The CDR3 DNA is TGTGCCAGCAGCTTAGGTACCCTAGACTTCCATACGCAGTATTTT.

This chain connects TRBV18 to TRBJ2-1; 10 bases fit TRBD2. Germline V gene lookup returns CDR1 KGHSH and CDR2 LQKENI. Losses at the gene ends were 10 bases for V and 4 bases for J; bases not matched to a gene: 7. This CDR3 is built from 14 residues. The CDR3 sequence: CATTSSGGYNEQFF. The DNA of the CDR3 is TGTGCCACCACGTCTAGCGGGGGATACAATGAGCAGTTCTTC.

To note about this clone: Different DNA sequences within this sample yield the same CDR3. The chain joins TRBV5-1 to TRBJ2-2; 7 positions agree with TRBD1. CDR1 is SGHRS, CDR2 YFSETQ, per germline. J lost 0 bases, V lost 3 bases, and 2 bases had no gene match. This CDR3 is built from 15 residues. The CDR3 DNA sequence: TGCGCCAGCAGCTCCGACAGGGCGAACACCGGGGAGCTGTTTTTT. Protein product: CASSSDRANTGELFF.

About this clone: At one end, the junction sequence differs from germline, possibly due to a read error. The chain has TRBV7-7 and TRBJ2-2; tentative D call: TRBD2 (5 bases). From germline, CDR1 is SSHAT and CDR2 FNYEAQ (reference sequence). There are 14 residues in the CDR3. The CDR3 loop reads CASRMRENTGELFF. CDR3 in DNA: TGTGCTAGCAGAATGAGGGAGAACACCGGGGAGCTGTTTTTT. The whole variable domain, filled in from reference TRBV7-7 and TRBJ2-2, reads GAGVSQSPRYKVTKRGQDVTLRCDPISSHATLYWYQQALGQGPEFLTYFNYEAQPDKSGLPSDRFSAERPEGSISTLTIQRTEQRDSAMYRCASRMRENTGELFFGEGSRLTVL.

J is TRBJ2-5 and V is TRBV28, with D perhaps TRBD1 or TRBD2 (6 bases each). Germline CDR1 and CDR2: MDHEN and SYDVKM. This CDR3 spans 14 amino acids. Trimming shortened V by 7 bases and J by 4 bases, and 16 bases separated the two germline ends. This CDR3 is CASNEGGRGETQYF. The CDR3, as DNA: TGTGCCAGCAATGAGGGGGGCAGGGGAGAGACCCAGTACTTC. The full variable domain, completed using reference TRBV28 and TRBJ2-5, is DVKVTQSSRYLVKRTGEKVFLECVQDMDHENMFWYRQDPGLGLRLIYFSYDVKMKEKGDIPEGYSVSREKKERFSLILESASTNQTSMYLCASNEGGRGETQYFGPGTRLLVL.

V usage is TRBV19 and J usage is TRBJ2-1; either TRBD1 or TRBD2 may supply D (5 bases each). V was pared by 4 bases and J by 5 bases, with 12 bases between. Germline CDR1 is LNHDA and CDR2 is SQIVND (reference sequence). There are 14 residues in the CDR3. The CDR3 protein is CASSRGMGNNEQFF. CDR3 bases: TGTGCCAGTAGTAGGGGGATGGGAAACAATGAGCAGTTCTTC.

This clone was detected only a few times. The sample has other DNA sequences that encode this CDR3 too. The chain carries TRBV7-2 and TRBJ2-3; D is unresolved. CDR3 size: 14 residues. The germline CDR1 and CDR2 sequences are SGHTA and FQGNSA. Trimming stripped 1 base from V and 0 bases from J, with 5 bases between. The CDR3: CASSLDGSTDTQYF. The CDR3 region has the DNA TGTGCCAGCAGCTTAGATGGTAGCACAGATACGCAGTATTTT.

V gene TRBV27 combines with J gene TRBJ2-5; D perhaps matches TRBD1 (6 bases). The V end was cut by 5 bases, the J end by 4 bases, with 17 bases between. The CDR3 sequence is 15 residues long. Germline-derived CDR1 and CDR2 are MNHEY and SMNVEV (reference sequence). The CDR3 DNA reads TGTGCCAGCAGTATGATGCAAACAGGGCCAGAGACCCAGTACTTC. It encodes CASSMMQTGPETQYF.

V is TRBV5-4 and J is TRBJ2-5, with 10 bases lining up with TRBD1. Trimming cost V 0 bases and J 5 bases; bases outside gene matches: 4. This CDR3 is 15 amino acids long. From germline, CDR1 is SGHNT and CDR2 YYREEE (reference sequence). CDR3 bases: TGTGCCAGCAGCTTGGGGGACAGGGGCCTGGAGACCCAGTACTTC. It codes for CASSLGDRGLETQYF.

Concerning this clone: The sample contains more than one DNA sequence encoding this CDR3. The V and J genes are TRBV6-5 and TRBJ2-7; D may correspond to TRBD1 or TRBD2 (5 bases each). This CDR3 comprises 13 residues. Germline V gives CDR1 MNHEY, CDR2 SVGAGI. Trimming removed 2 bases at V and 4 bases at J, with 9 bases between. The CDR3 DNA reads TGTGCCAGCAGTTACCGGGACGGTTACGAGCAGTACTTC. Translation gives CASSYRDGYEQYF.

This chain uses TRBV10-3 with TRBJ2-5; D is unresolved. CDR1 ENHRY and CDR2 SYGVKD come from the germline V gene. Trimming stripped 6 bases from V and 0 bases from J, with 5 bases between. The CDR3 has 12 amino acids. Here the CDR3 DNA reads TGTGCCATCAGCAGCCACCAAGAGACCCAGTACTTC. Its translation: CAISSHQETQYF.